Following are 24 T cell receptor beta chains from one sample sequenced in a study of blood T cell repertoires in COVID-19. TCRdb's table, derived via immunoSEQ multiplex PCR, lists solely in-frame clones and lacks some. The sample includes approximately 99,000 clones, 70% to 90% seen only once; the top ten take about 2%. The sample taken for sequencing was peripheral blood. The receptors come from a man aged 45-60 years with COVID-19, enrolled during active disease.

The chain uses TRBV6-5 and TRBJ2-7; TRBD1 aligns across 7 bases. CDR1 MNHEY and CDR2 SVGAGI come from the germline V gene. The CDR3 loop spans 15 amino acids. The V segment lost 7 bases and the J segment 0 bases; nucleotides outside the gene matches: 9. CDR3 loop: CASKTGQAFSYEQYF. The CDR3, as DNA: TGTGCCAGCAAAACCGGACAGGCTTTCTCCTACGAGCAGTACTTC.

The rearrangement uses TRBV23-1 and TRBJ2-1, with 10 bases matching TRBD2. TRBV23-1 is sorted into the ORF group, with uncertain function. V was pared by 3 bases and J by 6 bases, with 8 bases of the junction left unmatched. The CDR3 runs to 16 residues. The chain's CDR3 is CASSHPGLASFNEQFF. Written as DNA, the CDR3 is TGCGCCAGCAGTCACCCGGGACTAGCGTCGTTCAATGAGCAGTTCTTC.

The chain uses TRBV4-1 and TRBJ2-1, with 8 positions matching TRBD1. The V segment lost 5 bases and the J segment 5 bases; nucleotides outside the gene matches: 29. The germline V gene has CDR1 MGHRA and CDR2 YSYEKL. The CDR3 is 22 amino acids. The CDR3 DNA is TGCGCCAGCAGCGCATGGGGGACAGGATTTGGAACTAGAACGGGGCCGAACAATGAGCAGTTCTTC. Its translation: CASSAWGTGFGTRTGPNNEQFF.

The J gene is TRBJ2-4, the V gene TRBV2, with D hard to call. Germline CDR1 and CDR2: SNHLY and FYNNEI. The CDR3 has 14 residues. V was pared by 3 bases and J by 0 bases, with 6 bases between. The chain's CDR3 is CASSDRLAKNIQYF. In DNA form, the CDR3 reads TGTGCCAGCAGTGACCGACTAGCCAAAAACATTCAGTACTTC. The whole variable domain, filled in from reference TRBV2 and TRBJ2-4, reads EPEVTQTPSHQVTQMGQEVILRCVPISNHLYFYWYRQILGQKVEFLVSFYNNEISEKSEIFDDQFSVERPDGSNFTLKIRSTKLEDSAMYFCASSDRLAKNIQYFGAGTRLSVL.

The rearrangement links TRBV6-5 to TRBJ2-7; possible D gene TRBD2, 5 bases. Germline V gives CDR1 MNHEY, CDR2 SVGAGI. There are 14 residues in the CDR3. V was shortened by 7 bases and J by 0 bases, with 13 bases between the two germline ends. The DNA of the CDR3 is TGTGCCAGCATTTCTACGGGGTACTCCTACGAGCAGTACTTC. It encodes CASISTGYSYEQYF.

The chain is built from TRBV5-1 and TRBJ2-5, with 15 bases aligning to TRBD2. The V gene end was trimmed by 5 bases and the J gene end by 1 base; junction bases not matched to a gene: 9. CDR3 length: 18 residues. Germline V gene lookup returns CDR1 SGHRS and CDR2 YFSETQ. The CDR3 DNA reads TGCGCCAGCAGGTTTCCGGGACTAGCGGGGGGCCTCCAAGAGACCCAGTACTTC. Translation gives CASRFPGLAGGLQETQYF.

V is TRBV10-1 and J is TRBJ1-5; D perhaps matches TRBD1 (5 bases). Germline V CDR1 and CDR2: WNHNN, SYGVQD (reference sequence). V was pared by 6 bases and J by 3 bases, with 9 bases between. This CDR3 is built from 13 residues. The CDR3 sequence: CASSQGNNQPQHF. The CDR3 nucleotides read TGCGCCAGCAGCCAGGGCAACAATCAGCCCCAGCATTTT.

Only one count was recorded for this clone. The chain carries TRBV6-5 and TRBJ2-3; a possible D gene is TRBD1 (5 bases). Germline CDR1 and CDR2: MNHEY and SVGAGI. The V gene lost 6 bases and the J gene lost 2 bases, with 15 bases spanning the gap. The CDR3 spans 15 residues. CDR3 DNA sequence: TGTGCCAGCAGCCCAAGGGGTGGGGCCACAGATACGCAGTATTTT. It specifies CASSPRGGATDTQYF.

In regard to this clone: This sample also contains other DNA sequences that code for the same CDR3. This chain uses TRBV9 with TRBJ1-6; weak D call: TRBD1 (5 bases). V was cut by 0 bases and J by 5 bases, with 6 bases left in between. The V gene's germline CDR1 is SGDLS and CDR2 YYNGEE. This CDR3 spans 14 amino acids. As DNA, the CDR3 is TGTGCCAGCAGCGTAGGGGGGGATAATTCACCCCTCCACTTT. Translation gives CASSVGGDNSPLHF. The full variable domain, rest sourced from reference TRBV9 and TRBJ1-6, is DSGVTQTPKHLITATGQRVTLRCSPRSGDLSVYWYQQSLDQGLQFLIQYYNGEERAKGNILERFSAQQFPDLHSELNLSSLELGDSALYFCASSVGGDNSPLHFGNGTRLTVT.

This clone was found once. The chain links TRBV5-1 to TRBJ1-6; D is perhaps TRBD1 (5 bases). The CDR3 length is 16 residues. The V gene's germline CDR1 is SGHRS and CDR2 YFSETQ. Trimming cost V 0 bases and J 7 bases, with 14 bases left between them. CDR3: CASSLEAGPGNSPLHF. As DNA, the CDR3 is TGCGCCAGCAGCTTGGAGGCAGGGCCTGGGAATTCACCCCTCCACTTT.

The sample holds one count of this clone. This rearrangement joins TRBV4-2 to TRBJ1-5; D call uncertain. V was shortened by 0 bases and J by 1 base, with 13 bases between the two germline ends. Germline V gene lookup returns CDR1 LGHNA and CDR2 YNFKEQ. This CDR3 has 17 residues. CDR3 region: CASSQEDQVISNQPQHF. The DNA for the CDR3 is TGTGCCAGCAGCCAAGAAGATCAGGTTATCAGCAATCAGCCCCAGCATTTT.

V usage is TRBV12-3 or TRBV12-4 and J usage is TRBJ1-5; 10 nucleotides line up with TRBD1. V was pared by 6 bases and J by 10 bases, with 6 bases of the junction left unmatched. The length of the CDR3 is 13 residues. The CDR3 loop is CASSRDRGGPQHF. In DNA, the CDR3 is TGTGCCAGCAGCCGGGACAGGGGAGGTCCCCAGCATTTT.

The chain employs TRBV11-2 and TRBJ2-5; D unresolved. Germline CDR1 is SGHAT and CDR2 is FQNNGV. This CDR3 has 13 amino acids. V was trimmed by 0 bases and J by 5 bases, leaving 7 bases between them. CDR3 residues: CASSLERSETQYF. The DNA for the CDR3 is TGTGCCAGCAGCTTAGAAAGGAGCGAGACCCAGTACTTC.

This clone was counted once. The chain employs TRBV28 and TRBJ1-3; D perhaps matches TRBD1 (5 bases). This CDR3 has 13 amino acids. The ends were cut back, 8 bases at V and 4 bases at J, with 12 bases in the middle. CDR1 is MDHEN and CDR2 is SYDVKM in the germline V gene. The CDR3 protein is CASVPGGGNTIYF. CDR3 coding DNA: TGTGCCAGCGTCCCGGGGGGAGGAAACACCATATATTTT.

The rearrangement uses TRBV28 and TRBJ1-3, with 7 bases fitting TRBD1. Germline CDR1 MDHEN, CDR2 SYDVKM. The CDR3 totals 15 residues. Trimming took 4 bases from V and 4 from J; bases not matched to a gene: 7. The CDR3 loop is CASSWETGRGNTIYF. The CDR3 DNA is TGTGCCAGCAGTTGGGAGACAGGGAGGGGAAACACCATATATTTT.

This clone was observed a single time. The chain has TRBV30 and TRBJ1-4; 7 bases are shared with TRBD1. The trim removed 5 bases at V and 9 bases at J, leaving 9 bases unmatched. Germline CDR1 and CDR2: GTSNPN and SVGIG (reference sequence). The CDR3 covers 13 residues. CDR3: CAWEGQQNKKLFF. CDR3 nucleotide sequence: TGTGCCTGGGAGGGACAGCAGAATAAAAAACTGTTTTTT.

This chain connects TRBV28 to TRBJ1-5, with D uncertain. Germline V CDR1 and CDR2: MDHEN, SYDVKM. The CDR3 has 14 residues. V was trimmed by 3 bases and J by 4 bases, leaving 10 bases between them. The CDR3 DNA reads as TGTGCCAGCAGTTTTGGCAGGTCTAATCAGCCCCAGCATTTT. Translation: CASSFGRSNQPQHF.

This clone was observed once. V gene TRBV19 combines with J gene TRBJ1-4; TRBD1 might be the D (6 bases). CDR3 length: 14 amino acids. V was pared by 6 bases and J by 7 bases, with 15 bases between. In germline, CDR1 is LNHDA, CDR2 SQIVND (reference sequence). The CDR3 region is CASSPQGRSEKLFF. CDR3 coding DNA: TGTGCCAGTAGCCCACAGGGAAGAAGTGAAAAACTGTTTTTT. The full variable domain, rest sourced from reference TRBV19 and TRBJ1-4, is DGGITQSPKYLFRKEGQNVTLSCEQNLNHDAMYWYRQDPGQGLRLIYYSQIVNDFQKGDIAEGYSVSREKKESFPLTVTSAQKNPTAFYLCASSPQGRSEKLFFGSGTQLSVL.

V is TRBV7-3 and J is TRBJ2-3, with 9 bases aligning to TRBD2. Germline-derived CDR1 and CDR2 are SGHTA and FQGTGA. Trimming took 5 bases from V and 4 from J; bases not matched to a gene: 4. The CDR3 consists of 14 residues. DNA for the CDR3: TGTGCCAGCAGCCCCGGACTAGCGTCAGATACGCAGTATTTT. Its protein is CASSPGLASDTQYF.

The chain carries TRBV25-1 and TRBJ1-2; TRBD1 matches at 11 bases. The germline gives CDR1 MGHDK, CDR2 SYGVNS. The junction had 4 bases not matched to a gene; V was cut back by 2 bases and J by 5 bases. The CDR3 runs to 15 residues. The CDR3 coding sequence is TGTGCCAGCAGTGAAGGGACAGGGGGTTGGTATGGCTACACCTTC. Amino acid sequence: CASSEGTGGWYGYTF.

The CDR3, as DNA: TGCAGTGCTCGGGGACAGCCGGGGGACACCTTC. It encodes CSARGQPGDTF. The chain carries TRBV20-1 and TRBJ1-2, with 7 bases fitting TRBD1. Per germline, CDR1 DFQATT and CDR2 SNEGSKA (reference sequence). Unmatched junction bases numbered 9, after V lost 5 bases and J lost 12 bases. This CDR3 is 11 amino acids long.

This chain links TRBV23-1 with TRBJ1-1, with 10 bases fitting TRBD1. TRBV23-1 is an ORF, with its function uncertain. V was pared by 3 bases and J by 1 base, with 8 bases of the junction left unmatched. There are 17 residues in the CDR3. For the CDR3, the DNA is TGCGCCAGCAGTCACCAAGGGACAGGGGTATGGAACACTGAAGCTTTCTTT. This codes for CASSHQGTGVWNTEAFF.

This clone has more than one count but fewer than ten. The chain recombines TRBV28 with TRBJ1-2; no clear D. CDR1 is MDHEN and CDR2 is SYDVKM in the germline V gene. CDR3 size: 13 residues. V lost 2 bases to trimming and J lost 4 bases, with 8 bases between them. The CDR3 DNA sequence: TGTGCCAGCAGTTTAGGCCACCCCTATGGCTACACCTTC. This sequence encodes CASSLGHPYGYTF.

CDR3 nucleotides: TGTGCCAGCAGCTCAGTTCCGGGACAGGGGGGTATTGGCTACACCTTC. This codes for CASSSVPGQGGIGYTF. The chain is built from TRBV5-4 and TRBJ1-2; TRBD1 matches at 11 bases. From germline, CDR1 is SGHNT and CDR2 YYREEE (reference sequence). There are 16 residues in the CDR3. J gave up 7 bases and V 3 bases, and 11 bases lay outside the gene matches.